This TCR beta chain is drawn from a study of T cell changes during pregnancy in multiple sclerosis. The repertoire was sequenced with immunoSEQ multiplex PCR; TCRdb's copy has only in-frame clones and lacks some. The data hold about 70,000 clones, with more than 85% observed a single time. There are 14 residues in the CDR3. From germline, CDR1 is SEHNR and CDR2 FQNEAQ (reference sequence). V gave up 2 bases and J gave up 5 bases, with 9 bases separating them. This TCR came from a female donor with multiple sclerosis, enrolled in a pregnancy study. The material sequenced was peripheral blood, taken in the first trimester of pregnancy. This chain uses TRBV7-9 with TRBJ1-4; D unclear. This CDR3 reads CASSLQVVNEKLFF. The CDR3 bases are TGTGCCAGCAGCTTACAGGTCGTAAATGAAAAACTGTTTTTT.